The 21 T cell receptor beta chains below were found in one sample sequenced in a study of shared clonotypes between healthy human individuals. The data were produced by immunoSEQ multiplex PCR, yet TCRdb's version contains in-frame clones alone and is incomplete. The data contain 2 million to 2.5 million clones, approximately 96% of them seen just once; the ten biggest clones take up around 0.13%. The sequenced material came from naive CD4+ T cells sorted from blood. Sample subset: CD45RA+ positively selected. These receptors were obtained from a man aged 18 to 29 in good health.

The V and J genes are TRBV4-3 and TRBJ2-2; D perhaps matches TRBD2 (5 bases). The CDR3 consists of 17 residues. The germline V and J ends were trimmed by 1 base and 8 bases, with 20 bases remaining between them. Germline CDR1 reads LGHNA; CDR2 reads YSLEER. CDR3 nucleotide sequence: TGCGCCAGCAGCCAAGTCCCAGGACTTGTTGTGCAGGGGGAGCTGTTTTTT. Encoded protein: CASSQVPGLVVQGELFF.

The genes are TRBV7-3 and TRBJ2-7; weak D call: TRBD2 (5 bases). Trimming pared 1 base from V and 0 bases from J, leaving 10 bases between. Germline values: CDR1 SGHTA, CDR2 FQGTGA. This CDR3 is 15 amino acids long. Written as DNA, the CDR3 is TGTGCCAGCAGCTTAAGTCGGGGTCCCTCCTACGAGCAGTACTTC. It is translated as CASSLSRGPSYEQYF.

Regarding this clone: Other DNA sequences in the sample encode the same CDR3. CDR3 region: CASSLGGEQYF. The CDR3 DNA reads TGTGCCAGCAGTTTAGGAGGCGAGCAGTACTTC. The gene calls are TRBV27 and TRBJ2-7, with D possibly matching TRBD2 (5 bases). The CDR3 has 11 residues. The V and J ends lost 2 bases and 6 bases respectively, with 5 bases between them. Germline V gene data show CDR1 as MNHEY and CDR2 as SMNVEV (reference sequence).

This chain connects TRBV7-9 to TRBJ2-3; possibly TRBD1 for D (5 bases). This CDR3 is built from 15 residues. Germline assignment: CDR1 SEHNR and CDR2 FQNEAQ (reference sequence). Between the trimmed V and J ends, which lost 2 bases and 3 bases, there was a span of 12 bases. DNA for the CDR3: TGTGCCAGCAGCTTAACCCAGGGAAGAACAGATACGCAGTATTTT. Amino acid sequence: CASSLTQGRTDTQYF.

The CDR3 is CASSPRTESTDTQYF. The DNA for the CDR3 is TGTGCCAGCTCACCACGGACAGAGAGCACAGATACGCAGTATTTT. V usage is TRBV18 and J usage is TRBJ2-3; possibly TRBD1 for D (6 bases). This CDR3 has 15 residues. The V end was cut by 1 base, the J end by 0 bases, with 8 bases between. Germline assignment: CDR1 KGHSH and CDR2 LQKENI.

For the CDR3, the DNA is TGTGCCAGCAGTTTGGGCCCCCATCAGCCCCAGCATTTT. Its protein product is CASSLGPHQPQHF. The chain recombines TRBV6-5 with TRBJ1-5; no firm D call. The CDR3 is 13 amino acids. Germline assignment: CDR1 MNHEY and CDR2 SVGAGI. Between the trimmed V and J ends, which lost 4 bases and 5 bases, there was a span of 9 bases.

The chain employs TRBV28 and TRBJ1-1; D perhaps matches TRBD1 (5 bases). The CDR3 loop spans 12 amino acids. V gave up 8 bases and J gave up 0 bases, with 7 bases separating them. The germline CDR1 and CDR2 sequences are MDHEN and SYDVKM. DNA for the CDR3: TGTGCCAGCGACAGACTGAACACTGAAGCTTTCTTT. It translates to CASDRLNTEAFF.

The chain couples TRBV4-1 to TRBJ1-2, with 9 positions matching TRBD1. This CDR3 comprises 13 residues. Unmatched junction bases numbered 8, after V lost 8 bases and J lost 7 bases. Germline V gives CDR1 MGHRA, CDR2 YSYEKL. The DNA of the CDR3 is TGCGCCAGCCTCGACAGGGGGAGAACTGGCTACACCTTC. This encodes CASLDRGRTGYTF.

The rearrangement joins TRBV7-9 to TRBJ1-1; possibly TRBD1 for D (5 bases). The CDR3 is made up of 13 amino acids. Germline CDR1 SEHNR, CDR2 FQNEAQ (reference sequence). Trimming took off 4 bases at V and 6 bases at J, with 12 bases between the two ends. CDR3 nucleotide sequence: TGTGCCAGCAGCTGGGGGAGGGATGCTGAAGCTTTCTTT. Encoded protein: CASSWGRDAEAFF.

This clone was counted a single time. The chain combines TRBV7-9 with TRBJ2-3, with a weak D call TRBD1 (5 bases). V lost 6 bases and J lost 3, with 16 bases in between. The CDR3 runs to 15 residues. Germline V gene sequence: CDR1 SEHNR, CDR2 FQNEAQ (reference sequence). The CDR3 region has the DNA TGTGCCAGCAGGAAGACAGACGGCAGAACAGATACGCAGTATTTT. Protein product: CASRKTDGRTDTQYF.

Only one count was recorded for this clone. The chain has TRBV28 and TRBJ1-1; the D is unclear. V was trimmed by 4 bases and J by 1 base, leaving 10 bases between them. Germline V lookup: CDR1 MDHEN, CDR2 SYDVKM. This CDR3 region has 14 residues. CDR3 in amino acids: CASSSGWGNTEAFF. CDR3 nucleotide sequence: TGTGCCAGCAGTTCGGGGTGGGGGAACACTGAAGCTTTCTTT.

V usage is TRBV18 and J usage is TRBJ2-6; perhaps D is TRBD1 or TRBD2 (6 bases each). V lost 2 bases and J lost 2, with 16 bases in between. The CDR3 sequence is 18 residues long. Germline V gives CDR1 KGHSH, CDR2 LQKENI. In DNA form, the CDR3 reads TGTGCCAGCTCACCAGTGGGGGGAACAGGGCCTGGGGCCAACGTCCTGACTTTC. Residues: CASSPVGGTGPGANVLTF.

J is TRBJ2-7 and V is TRBV19; D is perhaps TRBD1 or TRBD2 (6 bases each). V was cut by 1 base and J by 1 base, with 11 bases left in between. From germline, CDR1 is LNHDA and CDR2 SQIVND (reference sequence). The CDR3 runs to 15 residues. The CDR3 is CASSIAGGRSYEQYF. CDR3 nucleotides: TGTGCCAGTAGTATAGCCGGGGGCAGATCCTACGAGCAGTACTTC.

This rearrangement joins TRBV9 to TRBJ2-5; 11 bases agree with TRBD1. The CDR3 is 15 residues long. With V trimmed by 3 bases and J by 4 bases, 5 bases remained unmatched. Germline V lookup: CDR1 SGDLS, CDR2 YYNGEE. DNA for the CDR3: TGTGCCAGCAGCGGTTGGACAGGGGGCTTAGAGACCCAGTACTTC. It specifies CASSGWTGGLETQYF.

The V gene is TRBV30, the J gene TRBJ2-7, with TRBD1 matching over 7 bases. Looked up from germline, CDR1 is GTSNPN and CDR2 is SVGIG (reference sequence). The CDR3 totals 17 residues. V lost 0 bases, J lost 2 bases, and 13 bases stayed unmatched. For the CDR3, the DNA is TGTGCCTGGAGTGTCGGTCCCCTCGACAGGGCGGCCTACGAGCAGTACTTC. Residues: CAWSVGPLDRAAYEQYF.

The CDR3 here is CASGDFNQPQHF. DNA of the CDR3: TGTGCCAGCGGGGATTTCAATCAGCCCCAGCATTTT. The chain employs TRBV6-6 and TRBJ1-5; the D is unclear. Germline CDR1 is MNHNY and CDR2 is SVGAGI (reference sequence). The V gene lost 8 bases and the J gene lost 3 bases, with 8 bases spanning the gap. The CDR3 spans 12 residues.

V gene TRBV10-2 combines with J gene TRBJ2-3; tentatively, D is TRBD1 (5 bases). This CDR3 contains 12 residues. V lost 5 bases to trimming and J lost 5 bases, with 8 bases between them. Germline CDR1 WSHSY, CDR2 SAAADI. The CDR3 loop is CASSRTLDTQYF. As DNA, the CDR3 is TGCGCCAGCAGTCGGACACTAGATACGCAGTATTTT.

The DNA of the CDR3 is TGTGCCAGTGTATCTCCAGGGGAGAACACCGGGGAGCTGTTTTTT. Translated: CASVSPGENTGELFF. The chain recombines TRBV19 with TRBJ2-2; perhaps TRBD1 as D (6 bases). Per the germline V gene, CDR1 is LNHDA and CDR2 is SQIVND (reference sequence). The CDR3 extends over 15 amino acids. The germline V and J ends were trimmed by 8 bases and 1 base, with 14 bases remaining between them.

A word on this clone: The same CDR3 can be traced to other DNA sequences in this sample. CDR3 sequence reads: CASSESGETQYF. The CDR3 bases are TGCGCCAGCAGTGAGTCAGGGGAGACCCAGTACTTC. The V gene is TRBV10-1, the J gene TRBJ2-5; D gene uncertain. Germline CDR1 reads WNHNN; CDR2 reads SYGVQD (reference sequence). The CDR3 has 12 amino acids. With 0 bases removed from V and 5 bases from J, the gap between germline ends came to 4 bases.

V and J are TRBV4-1 and TRBJ1-2; a weak D match, TRBD1 (6 bases). The CDR3 is 14 residues long. Trimming removed 0 bases at V and 8 bases at J, with 13 bases between. Germline CDR1 and CDR2: MGHRA and YSYEKL. CDR3 DNA sequence: TGCGCCAGCAGCCAAGAGGCAGGGGCGCCAGGCTACACCTTC. Translation gives CASSQEAGAPGYTF.

The chain employs TRBV6-6 and TRBJ2-5; 8 bases fit TRBD1. Germline values: CDR1 MNHNY, CDR2 SVGAGI (reference sequence). The V gene end was trimmed by 0 bases and the J gene end by 4 bases; junction bases not matched to a gene: 4. This CDR3 is 15 amino acids long. Here the CDR3 DNA reads TGTGCCAGCAGTTACTCGGCAGGGGGCTTAGAGACCCAGTACTTC. It specifies CASSYSAGGLETQYF.